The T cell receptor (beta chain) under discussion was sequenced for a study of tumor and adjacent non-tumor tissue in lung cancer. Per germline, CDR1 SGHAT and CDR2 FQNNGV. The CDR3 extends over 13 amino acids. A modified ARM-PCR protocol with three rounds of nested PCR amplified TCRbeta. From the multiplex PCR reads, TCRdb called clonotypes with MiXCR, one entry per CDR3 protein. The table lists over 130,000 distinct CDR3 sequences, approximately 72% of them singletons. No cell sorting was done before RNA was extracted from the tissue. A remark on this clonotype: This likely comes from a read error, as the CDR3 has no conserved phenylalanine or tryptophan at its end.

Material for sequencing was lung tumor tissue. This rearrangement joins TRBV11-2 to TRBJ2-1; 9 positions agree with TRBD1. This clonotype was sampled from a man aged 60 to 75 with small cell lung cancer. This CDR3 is CSSSLDRGNEQFL. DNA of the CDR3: TGTTCCAGCAGCTTGGACAGGGGCAATGAACAGTTCCTC.